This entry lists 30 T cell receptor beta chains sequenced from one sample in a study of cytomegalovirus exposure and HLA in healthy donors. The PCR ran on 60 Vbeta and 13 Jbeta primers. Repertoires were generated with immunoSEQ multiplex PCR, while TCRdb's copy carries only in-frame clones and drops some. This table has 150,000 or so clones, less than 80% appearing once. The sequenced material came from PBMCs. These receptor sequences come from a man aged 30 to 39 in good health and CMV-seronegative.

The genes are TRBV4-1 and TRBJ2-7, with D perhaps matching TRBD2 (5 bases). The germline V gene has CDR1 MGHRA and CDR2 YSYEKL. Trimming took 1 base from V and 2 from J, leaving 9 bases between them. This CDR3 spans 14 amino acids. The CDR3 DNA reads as TGCGCCAGCAGCCAAGCCCCCGGGACCTACGAGCAGTACTTC. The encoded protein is CASSQAPGTYEQYF.

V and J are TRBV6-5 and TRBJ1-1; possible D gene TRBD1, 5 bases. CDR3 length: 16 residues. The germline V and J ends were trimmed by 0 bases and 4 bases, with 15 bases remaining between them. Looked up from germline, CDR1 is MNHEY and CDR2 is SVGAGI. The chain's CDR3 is CASSYSLGGSGTEAFF. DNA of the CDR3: TGTGCCAGCAGTTACTCGTTGGGGGGGTCGGGCACTGAAGCTTTCTTT.

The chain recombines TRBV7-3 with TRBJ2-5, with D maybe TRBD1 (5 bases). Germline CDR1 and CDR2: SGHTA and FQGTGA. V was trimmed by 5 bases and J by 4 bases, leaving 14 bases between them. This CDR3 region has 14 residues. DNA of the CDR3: TGTGCCAGCAGCCAAGGGGCCGGTGTAGAGACCCAGTACTTC. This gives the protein CASSQGAGVETQYF.

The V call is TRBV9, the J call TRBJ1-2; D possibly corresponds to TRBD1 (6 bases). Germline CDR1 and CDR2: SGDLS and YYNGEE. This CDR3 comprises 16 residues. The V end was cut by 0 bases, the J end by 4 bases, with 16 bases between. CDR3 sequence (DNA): TGTGCCAGCAGCGTAGCTGTTCTGGACAGCCTCTATGGCTACACCTTC. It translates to CASSVAVLDSLYGYTF.

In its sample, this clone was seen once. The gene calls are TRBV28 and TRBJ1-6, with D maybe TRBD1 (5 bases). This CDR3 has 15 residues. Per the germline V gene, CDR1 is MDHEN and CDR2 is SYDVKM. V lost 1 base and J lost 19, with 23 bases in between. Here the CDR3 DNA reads TGTGCCAGCAGTTTATCTGGGGGAGGTGAGGCGGCGTCTCACTTT. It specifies CASSLSGGGEAASHF.

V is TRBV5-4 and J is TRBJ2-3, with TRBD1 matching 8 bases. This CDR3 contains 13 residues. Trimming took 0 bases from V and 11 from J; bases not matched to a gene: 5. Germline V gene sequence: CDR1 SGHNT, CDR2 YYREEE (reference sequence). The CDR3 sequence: CASSLEIGTGQYF. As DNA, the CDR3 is TGTGCCAGCAGCTTGGAGATCGGGACAGGGCAGTATTTT. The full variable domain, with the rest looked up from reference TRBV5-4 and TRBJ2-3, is ETGVTQSPTHLIKTRGQQVTLRCSSQSGHNTVSWYQQALGQGPQFIFQYYREEENGRGNFPPRFSGLQFPNYSSELNVNALELDDSALYLCASSLEIGTGQYFGPGTRLTVL.

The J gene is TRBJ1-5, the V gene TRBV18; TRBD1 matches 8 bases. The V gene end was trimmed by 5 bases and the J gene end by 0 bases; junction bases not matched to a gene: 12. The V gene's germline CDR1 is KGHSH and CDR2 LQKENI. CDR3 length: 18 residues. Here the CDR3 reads CASSATGTGIYSNQPQHF. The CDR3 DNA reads TGTGCCAGCTCAGCGACCGGGACAGGCATATATAGCAATCAGCCCCAGCATTTT.

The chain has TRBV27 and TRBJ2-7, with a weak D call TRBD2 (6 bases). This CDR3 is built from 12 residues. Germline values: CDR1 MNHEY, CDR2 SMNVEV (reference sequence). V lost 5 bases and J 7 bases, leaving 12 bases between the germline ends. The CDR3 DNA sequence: TGTGCCAGCAGTCCGGGACTTCGAGAGCAGTACTTC. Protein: CASSPGLREQYF.

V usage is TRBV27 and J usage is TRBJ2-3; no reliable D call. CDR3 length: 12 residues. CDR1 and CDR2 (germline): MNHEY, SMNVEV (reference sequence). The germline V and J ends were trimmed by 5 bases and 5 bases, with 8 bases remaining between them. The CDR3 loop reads CASSNGGDTQYF. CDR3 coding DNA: TGTGCCAGCAGTAACGGCGGAGATACGCAGTATTTT.

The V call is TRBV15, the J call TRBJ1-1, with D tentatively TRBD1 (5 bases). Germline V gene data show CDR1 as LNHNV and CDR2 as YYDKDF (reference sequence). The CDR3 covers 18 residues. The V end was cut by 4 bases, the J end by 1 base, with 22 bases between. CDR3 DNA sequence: TGTGCCACCAGCACTACCTGGGCCCAGGGTCGTTGGAACACTGAAGCTTTCTTT. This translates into CATSTTWAQGRWNTEAFF.

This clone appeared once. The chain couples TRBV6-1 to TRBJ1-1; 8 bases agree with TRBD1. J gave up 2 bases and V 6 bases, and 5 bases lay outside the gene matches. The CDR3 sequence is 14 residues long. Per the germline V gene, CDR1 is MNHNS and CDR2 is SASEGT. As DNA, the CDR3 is TGTGCCAGCAGGTCAGGACAGGGAAACACTGAAGCTTTCTTT. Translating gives CASRSGQGNTEAFF.

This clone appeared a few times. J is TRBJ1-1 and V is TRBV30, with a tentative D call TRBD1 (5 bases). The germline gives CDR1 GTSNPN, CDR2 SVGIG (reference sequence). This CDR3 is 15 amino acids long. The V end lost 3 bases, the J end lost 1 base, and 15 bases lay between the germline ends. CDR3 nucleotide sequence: TGTGCCTGGAGCCACGCCTGGACATCGAACACTGAAGCTTTCTTT. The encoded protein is CAWSHAWTSNTEAFF.

CDR3 sequence: CASSLPDQETQYF. The CDR3 region has the DNA TGTGCCAGCAGCTTGCCAGACCAAGAGACCCAGTACTTC. The chain is built from TRBV5-6 and TRBJ2-5; D is unclear. Trimming pared 1 base from V and 0 bases from J, leaving 4 bases between. Germline V gene data show CDR1 as SGHDT and CDR2 as YYEEEE. The CDR3 runs 13 residues.

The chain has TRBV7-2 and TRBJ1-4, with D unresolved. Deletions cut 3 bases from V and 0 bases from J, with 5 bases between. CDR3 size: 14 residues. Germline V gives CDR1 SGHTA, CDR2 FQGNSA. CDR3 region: CASSLRATNEKLFF. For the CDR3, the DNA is TGTGCCAGCAGCTTGAGAGCAACTAATGAAAAACTGTTTTTT.

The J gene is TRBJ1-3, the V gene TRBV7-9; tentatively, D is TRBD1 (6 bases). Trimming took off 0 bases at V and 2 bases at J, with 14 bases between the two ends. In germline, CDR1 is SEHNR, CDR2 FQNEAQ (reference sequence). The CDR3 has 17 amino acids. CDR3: CASSLAWVQGPGNTIYF. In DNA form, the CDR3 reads TGTGCCAGCAGCTTAGCGTGGGTACAGGGCCCTGGAAACACCATATATTTT.

CDR3 DNA sequence: TGTGCCAGCAGTGGCAGGGTGGGGATATCGCGCGGCTACACCTTC. Translation gives CASSGRVGISRGYTF. The genes are TRBV2 and TRBJ1-2, with D possibly TRBD1 on 5 matching bases. Trimming pared 4 bases from V and 8 bases from J, leaving 20 bases between. This CDR3 region has 15 residues. CDR1 SNHLY and CDR2 FYNNEI come from the germline V gene.

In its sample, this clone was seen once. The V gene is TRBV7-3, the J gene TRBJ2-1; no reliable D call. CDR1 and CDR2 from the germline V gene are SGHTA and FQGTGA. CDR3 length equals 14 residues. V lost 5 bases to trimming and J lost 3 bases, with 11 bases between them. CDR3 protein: CASSPRHDYNEQFF. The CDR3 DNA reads TGTGCCAGCAGCCCCAGGCACGACTACAATGAGCAGTTCTTC.

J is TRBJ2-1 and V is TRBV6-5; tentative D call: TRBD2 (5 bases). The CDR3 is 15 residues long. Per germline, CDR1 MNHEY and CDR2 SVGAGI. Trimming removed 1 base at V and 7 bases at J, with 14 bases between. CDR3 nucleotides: TGTGCCAGCAGTTACTACGGGGTGAGAGGGAATGAGCAGTTCTTC. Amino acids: CASSYYGVRGNEQFF.

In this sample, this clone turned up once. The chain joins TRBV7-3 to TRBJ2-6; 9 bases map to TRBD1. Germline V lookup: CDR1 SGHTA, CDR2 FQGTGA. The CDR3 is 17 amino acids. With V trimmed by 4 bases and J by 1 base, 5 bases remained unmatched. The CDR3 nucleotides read TGTGCCAGCAGCTCGCAGACAGGGGGGTCTGGGGCCAACGTCCTGACTTTC. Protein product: CASSSQTGGSGANVLTF. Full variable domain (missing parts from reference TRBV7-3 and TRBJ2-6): GAGVSQTPSNKVTEKGKYVELRCDPISGHTALYWYRQSLGQGPEFLIYFQGTGAADDSGLPNDRFFAVRPEGSVSTLKIQRTERGDSAVYLCASSSQTGGSGANVLTFGAGSRLTVL.

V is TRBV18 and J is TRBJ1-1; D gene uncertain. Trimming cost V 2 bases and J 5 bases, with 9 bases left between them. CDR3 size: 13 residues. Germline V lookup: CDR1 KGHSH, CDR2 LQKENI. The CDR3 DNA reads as TGTGCCAGCTCACCAACGGGAGGAACTGAAGCTTTCTTT. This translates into CASSPTGGTEAFF.

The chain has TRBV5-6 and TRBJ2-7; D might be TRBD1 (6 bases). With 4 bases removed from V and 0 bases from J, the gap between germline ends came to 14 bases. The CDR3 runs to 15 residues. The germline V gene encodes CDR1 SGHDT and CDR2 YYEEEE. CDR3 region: CASSLGQLHSYEQYF. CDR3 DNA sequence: TGTGCCAGCAGCCTAGGACAGCTACACTCCTACGAGCAGTACTTC.

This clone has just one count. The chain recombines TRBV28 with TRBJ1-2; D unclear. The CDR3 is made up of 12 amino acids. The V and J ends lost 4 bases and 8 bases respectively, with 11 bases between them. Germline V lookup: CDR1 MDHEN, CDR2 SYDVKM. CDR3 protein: CASSYSRGGYTF. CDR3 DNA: TGTGCCAGCAGTTACAGTCGTGGCGGCTACACCTTC.

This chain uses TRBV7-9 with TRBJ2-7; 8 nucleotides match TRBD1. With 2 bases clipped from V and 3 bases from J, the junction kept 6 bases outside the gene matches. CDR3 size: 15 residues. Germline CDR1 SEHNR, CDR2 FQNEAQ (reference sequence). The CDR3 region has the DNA TGTGCCAGCAGCTTAAGAGGGACAGGAATCTACGAGCAGTACTTC. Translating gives CASSLRGTGIYEQYF.

For the CDR3, the DNA is TGTGCCAGCAGCCTCACGGAGGGTCAAGAGACCCAGTACTTC. Translation: CASSLTEGQETQYF. This chain joins TRBV7-3 and TRBJ2-5; D may be TRBD2 (6 bases). The germline V and J ends were trimmed by 5 bases and 2 bases, with 12 bases remaining between them. Germline-derived CDR1 and CDR2 are SGHTA and FQGTGA. This CDR3 is 14 amino acids long.

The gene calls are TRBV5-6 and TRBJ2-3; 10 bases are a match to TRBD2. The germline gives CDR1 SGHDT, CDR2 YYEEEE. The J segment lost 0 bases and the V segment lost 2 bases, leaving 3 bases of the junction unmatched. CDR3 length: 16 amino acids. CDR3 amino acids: CASSFGSGGSTDTQYF. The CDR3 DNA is TGTGCCAGCAGCTTCGGTAGCGGGGGGAGCACAGATACGCAGTATTTT. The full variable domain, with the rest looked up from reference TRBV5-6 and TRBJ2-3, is DAGVTQSPTHLIKTRGQQVTLRCSPKSGHDTVSWYQQALGQGPQFIFQYYEEEERQRGNFPDRFSGHQFPNYSSELNVNALLLGDSALYLCASSFGSGGSTDTQYFGPGTRLTVL.

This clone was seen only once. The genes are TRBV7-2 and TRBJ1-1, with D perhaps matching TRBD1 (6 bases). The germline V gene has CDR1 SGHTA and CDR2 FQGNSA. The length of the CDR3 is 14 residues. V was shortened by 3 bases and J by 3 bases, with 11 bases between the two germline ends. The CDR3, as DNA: TGTGCCAGCAGCTTTTGGGGGCGCGACACTGAAGCTTTCTTT. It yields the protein CASSFWGRDTEAFF.

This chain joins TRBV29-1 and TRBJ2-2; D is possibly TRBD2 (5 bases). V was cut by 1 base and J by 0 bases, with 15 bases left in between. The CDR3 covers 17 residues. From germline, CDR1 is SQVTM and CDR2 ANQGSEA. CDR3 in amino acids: CSVEGTLSGPNTGELFF. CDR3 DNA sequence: TGCAGCGTTGAAGGGACCCTGAGCGGACCGAACACCGGGGAGCTGTTTTTT.

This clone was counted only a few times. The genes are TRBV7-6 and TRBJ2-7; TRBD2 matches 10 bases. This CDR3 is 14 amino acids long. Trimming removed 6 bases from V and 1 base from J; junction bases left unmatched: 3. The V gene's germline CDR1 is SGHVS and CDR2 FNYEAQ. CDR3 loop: CASSVLAGSYEQYF. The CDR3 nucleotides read TGTGCCAGCAGTGTACTAGCGGGGTCCTACGAGCAGTACTTC.

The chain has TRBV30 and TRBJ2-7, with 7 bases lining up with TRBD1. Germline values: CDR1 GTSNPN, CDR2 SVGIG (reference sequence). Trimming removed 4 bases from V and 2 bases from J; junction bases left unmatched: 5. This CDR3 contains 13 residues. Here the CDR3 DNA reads TGTGCCTGGACCGGGACAGCGACCTACGAGCAGTACTTC. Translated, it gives CAWTGTATYEQYF.

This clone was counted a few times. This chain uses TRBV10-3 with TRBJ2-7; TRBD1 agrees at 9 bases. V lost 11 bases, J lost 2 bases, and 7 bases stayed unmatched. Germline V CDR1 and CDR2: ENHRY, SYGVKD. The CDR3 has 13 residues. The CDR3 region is CAATGQGAYEQYF. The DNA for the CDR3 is TGTGCCGCCACGGGACAGGGAGCCTACGAGCAGTACTTC.